These 4 T cell receptor beta chains were all obtained from the same sample, sequenced in a study of cytomegalovirus exposure and HLA in healthy donors. The PCR had 60 Vbeta and 13 Jbeta primers. Using immunoSEQ multiplex PCR, the repertoire was profiled, and TCRdb retains in-frame clones only, with some absent. Of 120,000 or so clones listed, roughly two thirds are singletons. Sequenced input: PBMCs. The receptors originated from a man aged 25-40 years in good health and CMV-seropositive.

The chain employs TRBV27 and TRBJ2-7, with D perhaps TRBD1 (7 bases). The length of the CDR3 is 16 residues. V was cut by 5 bases and J by 3 bases, with 20 bases left in between. CDR1 is MNHEY and CDR2 is SMNVEV in the germline V gene (reference sequence). The CDR3 DNA sequence: TGTGCCAGCAGTGAGCAGGGGGGATTCCTCGGCTACGAGCAGTACTTC. Encoded protein: CASSEQGGFLGYEQYF.

The chain has TRBV7-9 and TRBJ2-7, with 9 bases lining up with TRBD2. CDR1 is SEHNR, CDR2 FQNEAQ, per germline (reference sequence). This CDR3 is built from 14 residues. With 5 bases clipped from V and 0 bases from J, the junction kept 2 bases outside the gene matches. The CDR3 sequence: CASSLSGSSYEQYF. The DNA for the CDR3 is TGTGCCAGCAGCCTTAGCGGGAGCTCCTACGAGCAGTACTTC. Full variable domain (outside the CDR3, taken from reference TRBV7-9 and TRBJ2-7): DTGVSQNPRHKITKRGQNVTFRCDPISEHNRLYWYRQTLGQGPEFLTYFQNEAQLEKSRLLSDRFSAERPKGSFSTLEIQRTEQGDSAMYLCASSLSGSSYEQYFGPGTRLTVT.

The chain combines TRBV4-3 with TRBJ2-7, with 10 bases identical to TRBD1. Germline V lookup: CDR1 LGHNA, CDR2 YSLEER. J gave up 2 bases and V 4 bases, and 8 bases lay outside the gene matches. This CDR3 contains 16 residues. Here the CDR3 DNA reads TGCGCCAGCAGCCTATACTACGGACAGGGGGCCTACGAGCAGTACTTC. It yields the protein CASSLYYGQGAYEQYF.

This sequence joins TRBV11-3 and TRBJ2-7, with a tentative D call TRBD2 (6 bases). Germline-derived CDR1 and CDR2 are SGHNT and YENEEA. V lost 1 base to trimming and J lost 0 bases, with 19 bases between them. The CDR3 extends over 18 amino acids. Here the CDR3 DNA reads TGTGCCAGCAGCTTAGTTATAGTCGGCGGGACCCCCTCCTACGAGCAGTACTTC. It codes for CASSLVIVGGTPSYEQYF.